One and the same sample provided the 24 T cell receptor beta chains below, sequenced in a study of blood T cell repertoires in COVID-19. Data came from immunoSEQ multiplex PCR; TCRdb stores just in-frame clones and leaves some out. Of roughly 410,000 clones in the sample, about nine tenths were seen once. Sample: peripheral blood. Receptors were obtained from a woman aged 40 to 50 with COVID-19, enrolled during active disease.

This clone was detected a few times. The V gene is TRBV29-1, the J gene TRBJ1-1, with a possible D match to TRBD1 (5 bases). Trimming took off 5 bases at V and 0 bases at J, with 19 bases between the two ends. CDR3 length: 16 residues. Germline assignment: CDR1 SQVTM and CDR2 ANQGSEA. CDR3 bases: TGCAGCGTTTACTCTCATTTGGGGCTCATGAACACTGAAGCTTTCTTT. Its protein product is CSVYSHLGLMNTEAFF.

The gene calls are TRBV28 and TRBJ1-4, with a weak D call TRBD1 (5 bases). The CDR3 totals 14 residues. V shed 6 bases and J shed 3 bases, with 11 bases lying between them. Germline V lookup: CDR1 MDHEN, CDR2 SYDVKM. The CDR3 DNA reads TGTGCCAGCAGCTCAGGGTCCCCTAATGAAAAACTGTTTTTT. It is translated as CASSSGSPNEKLFF.

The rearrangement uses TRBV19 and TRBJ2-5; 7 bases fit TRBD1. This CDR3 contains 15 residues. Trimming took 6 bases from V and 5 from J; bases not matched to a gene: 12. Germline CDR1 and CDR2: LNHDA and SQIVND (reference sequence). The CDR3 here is CASRTTGASSETQYF. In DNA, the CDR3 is TGTGCCAGTAGAACTACAGGGGCCTCGTCGGAGACCCAGTACTTC.

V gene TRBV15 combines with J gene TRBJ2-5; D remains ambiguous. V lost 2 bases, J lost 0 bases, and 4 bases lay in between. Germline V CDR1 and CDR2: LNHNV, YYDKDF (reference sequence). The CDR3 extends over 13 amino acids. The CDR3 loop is CATSRTDQETQYF. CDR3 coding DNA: TGTGCCACCAGCAGAACAGACCAAGAGACCCAGTACTTC. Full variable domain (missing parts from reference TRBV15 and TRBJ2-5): DAMVIQNPRYQVTQFGKPVTLSCSQTLNHNVMYWYQQKSSQAPKLLFHYYDKDFNNEADTPDNFQSRRPNTSFCFLDIRSPGLGDTAMYLCATSRTDQETQYFGPGTRLLVL.

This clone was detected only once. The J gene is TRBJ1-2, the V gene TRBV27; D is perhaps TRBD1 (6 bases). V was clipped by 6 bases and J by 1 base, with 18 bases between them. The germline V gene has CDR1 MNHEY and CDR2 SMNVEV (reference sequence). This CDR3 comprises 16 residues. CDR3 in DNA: TGTGCCAGCAGCCAAAGTTACAGGGTAGATAACTATGGCTACACCTTC. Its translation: CASSQSYRVDNYGYTF.

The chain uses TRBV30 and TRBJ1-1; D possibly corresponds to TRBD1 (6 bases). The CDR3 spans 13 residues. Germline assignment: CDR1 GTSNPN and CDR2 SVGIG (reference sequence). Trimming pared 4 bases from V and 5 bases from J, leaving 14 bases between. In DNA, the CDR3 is TGTGCCTGGAAGAGGGGGGGGGTGACTGAAGCTTTCTTT. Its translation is CAWKRGGVTEAFF.

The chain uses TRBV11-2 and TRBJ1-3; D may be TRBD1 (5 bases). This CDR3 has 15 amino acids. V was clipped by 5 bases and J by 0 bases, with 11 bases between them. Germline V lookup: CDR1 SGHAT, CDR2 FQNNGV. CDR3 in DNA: TGTGCCAGCAGCCTTACAGGAGACTCTGGAAACACCATATATTTT. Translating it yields CASSLTGDSGNTIYF.

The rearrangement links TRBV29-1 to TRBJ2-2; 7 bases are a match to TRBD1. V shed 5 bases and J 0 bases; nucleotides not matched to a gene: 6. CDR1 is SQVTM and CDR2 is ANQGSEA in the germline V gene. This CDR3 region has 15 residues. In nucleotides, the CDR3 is TGCAGCGTTTCAGACAGGGCCGCGAACACCGGGGAGCTGTTTTTT. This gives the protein CSVSDRAANTGELFF.

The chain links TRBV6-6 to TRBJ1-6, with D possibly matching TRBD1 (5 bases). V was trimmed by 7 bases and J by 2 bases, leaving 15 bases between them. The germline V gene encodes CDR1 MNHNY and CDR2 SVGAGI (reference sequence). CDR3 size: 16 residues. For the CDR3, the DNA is TGTGCCAGCACACAGCAGGGTGAGACCTATAATTCACCCCTCCACTTT. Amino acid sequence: CASTQQGETYNSPLHF.

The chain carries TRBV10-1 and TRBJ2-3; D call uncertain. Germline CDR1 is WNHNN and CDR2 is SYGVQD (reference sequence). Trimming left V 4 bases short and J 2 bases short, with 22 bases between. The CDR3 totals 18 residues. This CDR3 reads CASSGLGLSPSVTDTQYF. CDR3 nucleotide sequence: TGCGCCAGCAGTGGTCTGGGCCTTTCTCCCAGTGTCACAGATACGCAGTATTTT.

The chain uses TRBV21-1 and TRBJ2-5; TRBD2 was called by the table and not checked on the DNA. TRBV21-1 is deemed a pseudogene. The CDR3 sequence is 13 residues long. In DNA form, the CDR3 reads TGTGCCAGCAGCAACGACTCCCAAGAGACCCAGTACTTC. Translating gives CASSNDSQETQYF.

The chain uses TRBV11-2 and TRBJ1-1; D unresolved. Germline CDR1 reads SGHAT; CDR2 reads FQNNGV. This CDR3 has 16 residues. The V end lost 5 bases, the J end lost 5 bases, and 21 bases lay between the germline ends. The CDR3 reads CASSPWRRGAGTEAFF. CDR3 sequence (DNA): TGTGCCAGCAGCCCCTGGAGGCGGGGAGCGGGGACTGAAGCTTTCTTT.

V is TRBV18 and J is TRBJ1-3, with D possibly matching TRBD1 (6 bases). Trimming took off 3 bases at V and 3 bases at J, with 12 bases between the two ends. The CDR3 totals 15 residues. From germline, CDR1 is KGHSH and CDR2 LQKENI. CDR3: CASSPVQGNGNTIYF. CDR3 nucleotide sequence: TGTGCCAGCTCACCGGTACAGGGCAATGGAAACACCATATATTTT.

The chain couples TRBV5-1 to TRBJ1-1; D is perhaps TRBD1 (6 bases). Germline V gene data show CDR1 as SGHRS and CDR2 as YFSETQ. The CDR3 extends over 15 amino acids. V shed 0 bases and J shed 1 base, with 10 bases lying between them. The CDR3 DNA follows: TGCGCCAGCAGCTTGGCCGGACAGAAGAACACTGAAGCTTTCTTT. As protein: CASSLAGQKNTEAFF.

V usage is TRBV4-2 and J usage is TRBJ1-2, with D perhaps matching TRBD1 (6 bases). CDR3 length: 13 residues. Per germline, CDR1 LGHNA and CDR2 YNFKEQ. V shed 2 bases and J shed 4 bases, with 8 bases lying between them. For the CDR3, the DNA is TGTGCCAGCAGCCAACTGGACAGCTATGGCTACACCTTC. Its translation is CASSQLDSYGYTF.

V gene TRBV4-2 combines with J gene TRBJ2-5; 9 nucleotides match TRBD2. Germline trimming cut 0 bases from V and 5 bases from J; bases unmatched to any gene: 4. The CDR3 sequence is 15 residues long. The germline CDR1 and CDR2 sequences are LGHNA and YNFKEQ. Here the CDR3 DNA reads TGTGCCAGCAGCCAAGAGCTAGCGGGGATTGAGACCCAGTACTTC. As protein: CASSQELAGIETQYF.

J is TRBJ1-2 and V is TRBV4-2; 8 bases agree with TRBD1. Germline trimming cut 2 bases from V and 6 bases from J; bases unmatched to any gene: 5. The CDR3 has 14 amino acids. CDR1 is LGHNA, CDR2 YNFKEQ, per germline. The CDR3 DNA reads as TGTGCCAGCAGCCAACCCGACAGGGGTGATGGCTACACCTTC. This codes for CASSQPDRGDGYTF.

The CDR3 DNA reads TGTGCCAGCAGCCATGCCGGGACAGGGGTTCGCGAGCAGTACTTC. Translation: CASSHAGTGVREQYF. This chain connects TRBV5-5 to TRBJ2-7; TRBD1 aligns across 10 bases. Germline V gives CDR1 SGHKS, CDR2 YYEKEE (reference sequence). Trimming removed 4 bases from V and 6 bases from J; junction bases left unmatched: 10. CDR3 length: 15 amino acids.

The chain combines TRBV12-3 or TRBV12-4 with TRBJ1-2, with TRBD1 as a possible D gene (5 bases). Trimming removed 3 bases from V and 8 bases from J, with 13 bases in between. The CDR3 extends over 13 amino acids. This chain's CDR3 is CASSLAQGDGYTF. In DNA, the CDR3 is TGTGCCAGCAGTTTGGCGCAGGGTGACGGCTACACCTTC.

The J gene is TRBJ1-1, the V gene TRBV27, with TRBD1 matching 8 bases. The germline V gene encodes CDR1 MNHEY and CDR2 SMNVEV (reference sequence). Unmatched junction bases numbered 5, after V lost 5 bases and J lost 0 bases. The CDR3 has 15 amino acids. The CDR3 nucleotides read TGTGCCAGCAGTCCGGGACAGGTTCTGAACACTGAAGCTTTCTTT. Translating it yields CASSPGQVLNTEAFF.

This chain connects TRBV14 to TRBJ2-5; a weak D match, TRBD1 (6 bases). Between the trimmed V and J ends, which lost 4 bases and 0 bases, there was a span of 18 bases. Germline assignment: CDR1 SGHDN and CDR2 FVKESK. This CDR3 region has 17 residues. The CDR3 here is CASSPRGGPLNQETQYF. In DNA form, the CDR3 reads TGTGCCAGCAGCCCACGAGGGGGTCCACTAAACCAAGAGACCCAGTACTTC.

The CDR3 protein is CASSGRTSGSSYEQYF. The DNA for the CDR3 is TGTGCCAGCAGCGGTAGGACTAGCGGTTCATCCTACGAGCAGTACTTC. The rearrangement links TRBV5-4 to TRBJ2-7, with TRBD2 matching 10 bases. This CDR3 has 16 residues. Germline V gene data show CDR1 as SGHNT and CDR2 as YYREEE (reference sequence). V gave up 4 bases and J gave up 1 base; unmatched junction bases: 8.

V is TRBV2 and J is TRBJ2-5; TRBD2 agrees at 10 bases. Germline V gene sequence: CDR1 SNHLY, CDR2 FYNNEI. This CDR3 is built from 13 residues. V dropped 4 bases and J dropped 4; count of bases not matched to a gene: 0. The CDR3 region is CASSGLAGETQYF. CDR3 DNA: TGTGCCAGCAGTGGACTAGCGGGAGAGACCCAGTACTTC.

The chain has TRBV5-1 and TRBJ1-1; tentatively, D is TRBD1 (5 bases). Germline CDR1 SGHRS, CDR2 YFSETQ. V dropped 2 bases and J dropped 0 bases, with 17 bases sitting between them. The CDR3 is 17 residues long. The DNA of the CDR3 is TGCGCCAGCAGCTTCGGGGGATCAAAGGTGATGAACACTGAAGCTTTCTTT. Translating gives CASSFGGSKVMNTEAFF.